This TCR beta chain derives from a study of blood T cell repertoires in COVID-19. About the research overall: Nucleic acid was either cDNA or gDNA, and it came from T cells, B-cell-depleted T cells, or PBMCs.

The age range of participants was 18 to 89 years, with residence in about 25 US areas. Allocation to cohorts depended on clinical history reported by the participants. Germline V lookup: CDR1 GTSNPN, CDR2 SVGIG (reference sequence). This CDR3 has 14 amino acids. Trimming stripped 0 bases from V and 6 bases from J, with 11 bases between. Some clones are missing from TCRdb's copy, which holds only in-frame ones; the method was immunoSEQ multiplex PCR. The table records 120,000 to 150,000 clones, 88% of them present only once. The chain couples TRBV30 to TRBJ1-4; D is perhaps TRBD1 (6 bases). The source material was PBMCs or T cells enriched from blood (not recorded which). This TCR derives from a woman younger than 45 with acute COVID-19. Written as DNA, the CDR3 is TGTGCCTGGAGTGTGGGGGGGCGGGATGAAAAACTGTTTTTT. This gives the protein CAWSVGGRDEKLFF. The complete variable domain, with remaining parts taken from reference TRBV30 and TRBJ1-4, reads SQTIHQWPATLVQPVGSPLSLECTVEGTSNPNLYWYRQAAGRGLQLLFYSVGIGQISSEVPQNLSASRPQDRQFILSSKKLLLSDSGFYLCAWSVGGRDEKLFFGSGTQLSVL.